This paragraph covers one T cell receptor beta chain sequence. This sample was taken from a study of blood T cells in healthy people across ages. Study summary: With template switching, about one barcoded beta molecule was captured per two T cells.

Every sample yielded at least 6.5 million isolated PBMCs. It was with a sample-barcoded 5' primer and a J-beta primer mix that a second PCR of about 7 to 12 cycles was run. TCRdb called the 5' RACE reads again in MiXCR, with one record for every CDR3 protein. The table records roughly 500,000 distinct CDR3 sequences, 27% of them present only once. This TCR came from a woman in her seventies in good health. The source material was blood.

The CDR3 here is CASSTGELPLHF. CDR3 nucleotide sequence: TGCGCCAGCAGCACTGGAGAATTACCCCTCCACTTT. This chain joins TRBV5-1 and TRBJ1-6; D not resolved. From germline, CDR1 is SGHRS and CDR2 YFSETQ. The CDR3 loop spans 12 amino acids. V gave up 4 bases and J gave up 12 bases, with 11 bases separating them.